Below are 19 T cell receptor beta chains sequenced from a single sample in a study of blood T cells in healthy people across ages. Sample-barcoded 5' priming and a J-beta primer mix drove a second PCR of 7 to 11 cycles. One entry per CDR3 protein, called by TCRdb with MiXCR from the 5' RACE reads. This sample has some 850,000 distinct CDR3 sequences; roughly 24% occur once, and the top ten carry 3%. In addition, the sample was reused for a study of T cells of mothers and their children.

The sequencing sample was made of blood. These receptors were obtained from a boy aged 5-17 years in good health.

There are a few counts of this clonotype. The chain couples TRBV21-1 to TRBJ2-4. TRBV21-1 represents a pseudogene. CDR3 length: 16 amino acids. CDR3 sequence (DNA): TGTGCCAGCAGCAAAGAACAGCGGCTAGCCAAAAACATTCAGTACTTC. Amino acids: CASSKEQRLAKNIQYF.

This clonotype was counted only a few times. This chain links TRBV29-1 with TRBJ1-2, with a weak D call TRBD1 (5 bases). The CDR3 is 11 amino acids. The germline gives CDR1 SQVTM, CDR2 ANQGSEA. V was cut by 5 bases and J by 6 bases, with 10 bases left in between. CDR3 bases: TGCAGCGTTCTAGGGGCGGATGGCTACACCTTC. Protein sequence: CSVLGADGYTF.

This clonotype was seen a few times. J is TRBJ2-5 and V is TRBV9; 9 bases match TRBD2. The CDR3 is made up of 16 amino acids. Looked up from germline, CDR1 is SGDLS and CDR2 is YYNGEE. V shed 4 bases, J shed 7 bases, and the junction held 14 bases outside the gene matches. The CDR3 coding sequence is TGTGCCAGCAGCAGAGTGGCAGCGGGGGGAGAAGGGACCCAGTACTTC. Residues: CASSRVAAGGEGTQYF.

This chain connects TRBV7-9 to TRBJ2-6; D uncertain. The germline CDR1 and CDR2 sequences are SEHNR and FQNEAQ (reference sequence). CDR3 length equals 17 residues. With 4 bases removed from V and 1 base from J, the gap between germline ends came to 14 bases. As DNA, the CDR3 is TGTGCCAGCAGCTCCCGGGTTACGAGGTCTGGGGCCAACGTCCTGACTTTC. This translates into CASSSRVTRSGANVLTF.

Concerning this clonotype: One end of the junction varies from germline; a read error may be responsible. The chain links TRBV29-1 to TRBJ2-2; D possibly corresponds to TRBD1 (5 bases). Germline V gene sequence: CDR1 SQVTM, CDR2 ANQGSEA. The CDR3 length is 13 residues. DNA of the CDR3: TGCAGCGTTGATAAGGGGAACGCCGGGGAGCTGTTTTTT. It yields the protein CSVDKGNAGELFF.

The rearrangement links TRBV18 to TRBJ2-3; 8 nucleotides align to TRBD1. Germline lookup yields CDR1 KGHSH and CDR2 LQKENI. The V segment lost 3 bases and the J segment 2 bases; nucleotides outside the gene matches: 4. The CDR3 runs to 15 residues. The CDR3 region is CASSPDRVFTDTQYF. DNA of the CDR3: TGTGCCAGCTCACCGGACAGGGTCTTCACAGATACGCAGTATTTT.

This clonotype was detected only a few times. This rearrangement joins TRBV6-5 to TRBJ2-4; TRBD1 agrees at 7 bases. CDR3 length: 15 amino acids. Trimming took 5 bases from V and 1 from J; bases not matched to a gene: 5. The germline CDR1 and CDR2 sequences are MNHEY and SVGAGI. The CDR3 sequence: CASSPDRDAKNIQYF. CDR3 coding DNA: TGTGCCAGCAGTCCTGACAGGGACGCCAAAAACATTCAGTACTTC.

V gene TRBV19 combines with J gene TRBJ2-4; D may match TRBD1 or TRBD2 (5 bases each). This CDR3 has 16 residues. Per germline, CDR1 LNHDA and CDR2 SQIVND (reference sequence). V was cut by 5 bases and J by 0 bases, with 14 bases left in between. The CDR3 nucleotides are TGTGCCAGTAGTGCCCAGGGTAGCGTAGCCAAAAACATTCAGTACTTC. Translating gives CASSAQGSVAKNIQYF.

The gene calls are TRBV27 and TRBJ1-2; 12 bases align to TRBD1. Germline V gene sequence: CDR1 MNHEY, CDR2 SMNVEV (reference sequence). V dropped 5 bases and J dropped 8; count of bases not matched to a gene: 6. The CDR3 totals 14 residues. CDR3 in amino acids: CASSPGQGARGYTF. The CDR3 DNA is TGTGCCAGCAGTCCGGGACAGGGGGCGCGGGGCTACACCTTC.

The V gene is TRBV5-1, the J gene TRBJ2-7; D remains unclear. The CDR3 has 14 residues. Germline values: CDR1 SGHRS, CDR2 YFSETQ. V dropped 1 base and J dropped 0 bases, with 8 bases sitting between them. The chain's CDR3 is CASSLSRSSYEQYF. As DNA, the CDR3 is TGCGCCAGCAGCTTGTCCAGGAGCTCCTACGAGCAGTACTTC.

This clonotype has just a few counts. The V gene is TRBV27, the J gene TRBJ1-2; D possibly corresponds to TRBD1 (5 bases). The CDR3 has 15 residues. V lost 2 bases and J lost 0, with 10 bases in between. Per germline, CDR1 MNHEY and CDR2 SMNVEV (reference sequence). The CDR3, as DNA: TGTGCCAGCAGTTTAACAGGAGACGCTAACTATGGCTACACCTTC. The encoded protein is CASSLTGDANYGYTF.

The chain carries TRBV7-9 and TRBJ2-7; tentative D call: TRBD1 (5 bases). The CDR3 is made up of 12 amino acids. Germline V gene lookup returns CDR1 SEHNR and CDR2 FQNEAQ (reference sequence). The V gene lost 6 bases and the J gene lost 3 bases, with 9 bases spanning the gap. CDR3 coding DNA: TGTGCCAGCAGTTCAGGGTACTACGAGCAGTACTTC. Translation gives CASSSGYYEQYF.

The table lists this clonotype with a few counts. This chain joins TRBV20-1 and TRBJ2-5, with 7 bases aligning to TRBD2. The CDR3 contains 16 residues. J was trimmed by 7 bases and V by 0 bases; bases with no gene match: 14. Germline-derived CDR1 and CDR2 are DFQATT and SNEGSKA (reference sequence). In nucleotides, the CDR3 is TGCAGTGCTAGAGAGGGGGGGACGGCCGCGGGTGTGACCCAGTACTTC. Amino acids: CSAREGGTAAGVTQYF.

The chain is built from TRBV7-8 and TRBJ2-7; TRBD2 is a possible D gene (7 bases). The germline V and J ends were trimmed by 4 bases and 11 bases, with 18 bases remaining between them. The germline V gene has CDR1 SGHVS and CDR2 FQNEAQ. The CDR3 contains 13 residues. Here the CDR3 DNA reads TGTGCCAGCAGCTCCGAGGGGGACCGGGGGGAGTACTTC. It specifies CASSSEGDRGEYF.

This clonotype was counted ten times or more. The chain employs TRBV6-5 and TRBJ2-3; the D gene is possibly TRBD1 (6 bases). Trimming cost V 5 bases and J 1 base, with 7 bases left between them. Germline V gene data show CDR1 as MNHEY and CDR2 as SVGAGI. The CDR3 is made up of 13 amino acids. The CDR3 DNA follows: TGTGCCAGCAGTCGACAGGGCACAGATACGCAGTATTTT. Its protein product is CASSRQGTDTQYF.

This sequence joins TRBV6-6 and TRBJ2-5, with 12 bases identical to TRBD2. The CDR3 loop spans 15 amino acids. Germline V gives CDR1 MNHNY, CDR2 SVGAGI (reference sequence). V lost 2 bases, J lost 7 bases, and 5 bases stayed unmatched. CDR3 nucleotide sequence: TGTGCCAGCAGTTACCTAGCGGGGGGGTTCGGGACCCAGTACTTC. The encoded protein is CASSYLAGGFGTQYF.

The V gene is TRBV7-2, the J gene TRBJ1-2, with D possibly being TRBD1 (6 bases). This CDR3 is 16 amino acids long. CDR1 SGHTA and CDR2 FQGNSA come from the germline V gene. V gave up 0 bases and J gave up 4 bases, with 15 bases separating them. For the CDR3, the DNA is TGTGCCAGCAGCTTAGCGGAGAACAGGGCCCTCTATGGCTACACCTTC. Protein sequence: CASSLAENRALYGYTF. Supplemented by reference TRBV7-2 and TRBJ1-2, the full variable domain reads GAGVSQSPSNKVTEKGKDVELRCDPISGHTALYWYRQSLGQGLEFLIYFQGNSAPDKSGLPSDRFSAERTGGSVSTLTIQRTQQEDSAVYLCASSLAENRALYGYTFGSGTRLTVV.

CDR3 nucleotides: TGTGCCAGCCGGGGGGGCTTACACAATCAGCCCCAGCATTTT. Translating it yields CASRGGLHNQPQHF. The rearrangement links TRBV27 to TRBJ1-5; D may be TRBD1 (6 bases). V was shortened by 8 bases and J by 3 bases, with 14 bases between the two germline ends. Germline-derived CDR1 and CDR2 are MNHEY and SMNVEV (reference sequence). The CDR3 contains 14 residues.

The V and J genes are TRBV5-6 and TRBJ2-1; 8 nucleotides match TRBD1. Per germline, CDR1 SGHDT and CDR2 YYEEEE. The CDR3 is 15 residues long. V was pared by 2 bases and J by 8 bases, with 9 bases of the junction left unmatched. The CDR3, as DNA: TGTGCCAGCAGCTTAGTCAGGGGGCCGGGGGATGAGCAGTTCTTC. Translating gives CASSLVRGPGDEQFF.